What follows are 6 T cell receptor beta chains derived from one specimen sequenced in a study of PD-L1 blockade in urothelial cancer. The protocol was immunoSEQ multiplex PCR, while the TCRdb copy is restricted to in-frame clones and leaves out a portion. The profile shows roughly 30,000 clones, approximately 87% of them singletons. Indicated time point: pretreatment peripheral blood. Sequencing used PBMCs, obtained around atezolizumab (anti-PD-L1) treatment. The receptors shown here come from a man in his 60s with urothelial cancer.

J is TRBJ2-3 and V is TRBV9, with 7 bases identical to TRBD2. The germline V gene has CDR1 SGDLS and CDR2 YYNGEE. The length of the CDR3 is 14 residues. With 4 bases clipped from V and 3 bases from J, the junction kept 5 bases outside the gene matches. The CDR3 reads CASSKLAGTDTQYF. Written as DNA, the CDR3 is TGTGCCAGCAGCAAATTAGCGGGTACAGATACGCAGTATTTT.

The CDR3 is CAWNSGRTVYNEQFF. In DNA form, the CDR3 reads TGTGCCTGGAACAGCGGGAGGACGGTCTACAATGAGCAGTTCTTC. The chain has TRBV30 and TRBJ2-1; 9 bases line up with TRBD2. CDR1 and CDR2 from the germline V gene are GTSNPN and SVGIG (reference sequence). V dropped 4 bases and J dropped 3; count of bases not matched to a gene: 7. The CDR3 totals 15 residues.

The sample holds a few counts of this clone. This rearrangement joins TRBV9 to TRBJ1-1; perhaps TRBD1 as D (5 bases). Germline CDR1 reads SGDLS; CDR2 reads YYNGEE. The V end was cut by 0 bases, the J end by 4 bases, with 13 bases between. CDR3 size: 15 residues. The CDR3 reads CASSVASRGGTEAFF. CDR3 DNA: TGTGCCAGCAGCGTAGCTTCCCGCGGGGGCACTGAAGCTTTCTTT.

The chain joins TRBV7-6 to TRBJ2-7, with TRBD2 identical over 9 bases. The CDR3 has 15 amino acids. The germline CDR1 and CDR2 sequences are SGHVS and FNYEAQ. Unmatched junction bases numbered 6, after V lost 2 bases and J lost 4 bases. CDR3 DNA sequence: TGTGCCAGCAGCTTAACCCGGAGCGGGAGGTACGAGCAGTACTTC. Its translation is CASSLTRSGRYEQYF.

The chain employs TRBV11-3 and TRBJ1-1; a weak D match, TRBD1 (5 bases). Per the germline V gene, CDR1 is SGHNT and CDR2 is YENEEA. This CDR3 is built from 13 residues. Trimming pared 3 bases from V and 2 bases from J, leaving 7 bases between. CDR3 nucleotides: TGTGCCAGCAGCTTCAGGGTAAACACTGAAGCTTTCTTT. This gives the protein CASSFRVNTEAFF.

The V gene is TRBV5-1, the J gene TRBJ2-6; D may be TRBD1 (6 bases). The V end was cut by 4 bases, the J end by 1 base, with 9 bases between. Germline V gives CDR1 SGHRS, CDR2 YFSETQ. This CDR3 comprises 15 residues. The chain's CDR3 is CASSLQGSGANVLTF. In DNA, the CDR3 is TGCGCCAGCAGCCTACAGGGATCTGGGGCCAACGTCCTGACTTTC.